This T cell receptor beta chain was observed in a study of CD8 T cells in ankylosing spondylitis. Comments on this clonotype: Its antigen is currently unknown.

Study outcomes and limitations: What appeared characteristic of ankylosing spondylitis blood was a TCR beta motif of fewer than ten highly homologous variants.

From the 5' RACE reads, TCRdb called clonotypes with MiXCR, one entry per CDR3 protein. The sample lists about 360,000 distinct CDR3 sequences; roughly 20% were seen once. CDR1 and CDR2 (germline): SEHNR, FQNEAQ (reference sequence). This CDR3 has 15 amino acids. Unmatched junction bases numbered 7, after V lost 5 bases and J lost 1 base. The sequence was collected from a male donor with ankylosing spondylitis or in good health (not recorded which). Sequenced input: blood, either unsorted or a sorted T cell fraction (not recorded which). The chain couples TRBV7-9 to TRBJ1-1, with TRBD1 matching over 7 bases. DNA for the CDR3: TGTGCCAGCAGCGAGACCGGGACAGAGAACACTGAAGCTTTCTTT. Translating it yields CASSETGTENTEAFF.